The 15 T cell receptor beta chains in this list originate from one sample, sequenced in a study of cytomegalovirus exposure and HLA in healthy donors. The PCR ran on 60 Vbeta and 13 Jbeta primers. TCRdb keeps only in-frame clones here, not all; method: immunoSEQ multiplex PCR. The repertoire has roughly 99,000 clones, around three quarters of them found once; the top ten carry roughly 3.5%. What was sequenced was PBMCs. These receptor sequences come from a male donor in good health and CMV-seropositive.

The chain combines TRBV6-5 with TRBJ2-5; TRBD2 matches at 15 bases. The CDR3 sequence is 15 residues long. Germline trimming cut 6 bases from V and 5 bases from J; bases unmatched to any gene: 4. Germline V gene data show CDR1 as MNHEY and CDR2 as SVGAGI. The CDR3 DNA sequence: TGTGCCAGCAGCGGACTAGCGGGGGGGAAGGAGACCCAGTACTTC. This encodes CASSGLAGGKETQYF.

The chain has TRBV28 and TRBJ1-2; D possibly corresponds to TRBD1 (6 bases). The CDR3 runs 13 residues. Germline V lookup: CDR1 MDHEN, CDR2 SYDVKM. The CDR3 loop is CAGGAVGGYGYTF. As DNA, the CDR3 is TGTGCGGGGGGGGCTGTTGGTGGCTATGGCTACACCTTC.

This clone was recorded a few times. The rearrangement links TRBV5-1 to TRBJ1-2, with D perhaps TRBD1 (5 bases). Germline V gene lookup returns CDR1 SGHRS and CDR2 YFSETQ. Trimming took 3 bases from V and 6 from J, leaving 12 bases between them. The length of the CDR3 is 13 residues. The CDR3 coding sequence is TGCGCCAGCAGCTGGGACTCGCCGGATGGCTACACCTTC. Protein sequence: CASSWDSPDGYTF.

This chain connects TRBV30 to TRBJ1-6, with D unresolved. The length of the CDR3 is 12 residues. Trimming took off 0 bases at V and 9 bases at J, with 6 bases between the two ends. CDR1 and CDR2 (germline): GTSNPN, SVGIG (reference sequence). CDR3 sequence: CAWSVPGSPLHF. The CDR3 DNA follows: TGTGCCTGGAGTGTACCCGGTTCACCCCTCCACTTT.

The chain couples TRBV4-1 to TRBJ1-5; a possible D gene is TRBD1 (5 bases). V was cut by 0 bases and J by 0 bases, with 12 bases left in between. This CDR3 is built from 17 residues. CDR1 and CDR2 (germline): MGHRA, YSYEKL. The DNA for the CDR3 is TGCGCCAGCAGCCAAGACTTCCTACAGGTTAGCAATCAGCCCCAGCATTTT. This sequence encodes CASSQDFLQVSNQPQHF.

CDR3 residues: CASSSVYRGNNQPQHF. DNA of the CDR3: TGTGCCAGCAGCTCCGTCTACAGGGGGAACAATCAGCCCCAGCATTTT. This sequence joins TRBV7-8 and TRBJ1-5; 8 positions agree with TRBD1. V lost 4 bases and J lost 3; bases outside the gene matches: 8. The CDR3 is 16 amino acids. The germline V gene has CDR1 SGHVS and CDR2 FQNEAQ.

The rearrangement joins TRBV5-1 to TRBJ2-1; no clear D gene. V shed 2 bases and J shed 6 bases, with 9 bases lying between them. CDR3 length: 13 amino acids. CDR1 is SGHRS, CDR2 YFSETQ, per germline. The CDR3 reads CASSLPGSNEQFF. The CDR3 nucleotides read TGCGCCAGCAGCTTACCCGGTTCCAATGAGCAGTTCTTC.

The CDR3, as DNA: TGCGCCAGCAGCACGGGGACAGAAGAAGCTTTCTTT. Encoded protein: CASSTGTEEAFF. The rearrangement uses TRBV5-1 and TRBJ1-1; the match to TRBD1 covers 7 bases. The V segment lost 4 bases and the J segment 8 bases; nucleotides outside the gene matches: 5. CDR3 length: 12 amino acids. From germline, CDR1 is SGHRS and CDR2 YFSETQ.

This clone occurred a few times. V and J are TRBV11-2 and TRBJ1-3; weak D call: TRBD1 (6 bases). Germline V lookup: CDR1 SGHAT, CDR2 FQNNGV. Trimming left V 4 bases short and J 1 base short, with 14 bases between. The length of the CDR3 is 16 residues. The CDR3 protein is CASSWGSGQSGNTIYF. DNA of the CDR3: TGTGCCAGCAGCTGGGGAAGCGGACAGTCTGGAAACACCATATATTTT.

The chain recombines TRBV7-2 with TRBJ2-2, with D possibly matching TRBD2 (5 bases). Looked up from germline, CDR1 is SGHTA and CDR2 is FQGNSA. Trimming took off 3 bases at V and 1 base at J, with 12 bases between the two ends. This CDR3 has 16 residues. CDR3: CASSFGRGRNTGELFF. The CDR3, as DNA: TGTGCCAGCAGCTTCGGTAGAGGGCGGAACACCGGGGAGCTGTTTTTT.

The chain has TRBV7-2 and TRBJ2-5, with no clear D. This CDR3 is 12 amino acids long. Trimming removed 3 bases at V and 5 bases at J, with 7 bases between. Germline lookup yields CDR1 SGHTA and CDR2 FQGNSA. The CDR3 loop is CASSLAFETQYF. CDR3 coding DNA: TGTGCCAGCAGCTTGGCATTTGAGACCCAGTACTTC.

The gene calls are TRBV2 and TRBJ2-5, with 8 bases lining up with TRBD2. V gave up 5 bases and J gave up 1 base; unmatched junction bases: 3. The CDR3 is made up of 14 amino acids. In germline, CDR1 is SNHLY, CDR2 FYNNEI. This CDR3 is CASSWGLGQETQYF. In DNA form, the CDR3 reads TGTGCCAGCAGTTGGGGACTAGGCCAAGAGACCCAGTACTTC.

The genes are TRBV28 and TRBJ2-4; TRBD1 aligns across 8 bases. The length of the CDR3 is 16 residues. The junction had 12 bases not matched to a gene; V was cut back by 7 bases and J by 4 bases. Germline CDR1 reads MDHEN; CDR2 reads SYDVKM. The CDR3: CASTYRGKGRKNIQYF. The CDR3 nucleotides are TGTGCCAGCACTTACAGGGGGAAGGGGCGGAAAAACATTCAGTACTTC.

V gene TRBV19 combines with J gene TRBJ1-3, with D maybe TRBD1 (6 bases). The germline CDR1 and CDR2 sequences are LNHDA and SQIVND (reference sequence). The length of the CDR3 is 13 residues. The V and J ends lost 7 bases and 7 bases respectively, with 14 bases between them. The CDR3 here is CASTITRGNTIYF. The CDR3 DNA reads TGTGCCAGTACCATTACGAGGGGGAACACCATATATTTT.

This chain uses TRBV5-1 with TRBJ2-1; D possibly corresponds to TRBD1 (6 bases). The CDR3 sequence is 16 residues long. The V end was cut by 2 bases, the J end by 2 bases, with 14 bases between. Germline loops: CDR1 SGHRS, CDR2 YFSETQ. For the CDR3, the DNA is TGCGCCAGCAGCTTAGGAGACAGGCCAACCTACAATGAGCAGTTCTTC. Translation gives CASSLGDRPTYNEQFF.